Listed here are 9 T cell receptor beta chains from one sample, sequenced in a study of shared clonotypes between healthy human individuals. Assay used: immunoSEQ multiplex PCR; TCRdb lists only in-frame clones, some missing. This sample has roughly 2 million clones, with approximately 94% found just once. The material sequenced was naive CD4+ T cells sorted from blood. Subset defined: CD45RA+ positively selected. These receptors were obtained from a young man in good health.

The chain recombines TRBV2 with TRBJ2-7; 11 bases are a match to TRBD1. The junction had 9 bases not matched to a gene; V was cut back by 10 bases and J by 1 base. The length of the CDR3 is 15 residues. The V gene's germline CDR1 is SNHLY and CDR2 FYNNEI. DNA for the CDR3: TGTGCCACCTCACTTGGGACAGGGGGTTCCTACGAGCAGTACTTC. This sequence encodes CATSLGTGGSYEQYF.

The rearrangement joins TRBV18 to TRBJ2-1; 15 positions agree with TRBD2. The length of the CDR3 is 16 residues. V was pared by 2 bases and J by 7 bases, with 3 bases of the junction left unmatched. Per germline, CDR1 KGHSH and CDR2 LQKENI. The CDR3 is CASSPMGLAGGNEQFF. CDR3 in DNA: TGTGCCAGCTCACCAATGGGACTAGCGGGAGGAAATGAGCAGTTCTTC.

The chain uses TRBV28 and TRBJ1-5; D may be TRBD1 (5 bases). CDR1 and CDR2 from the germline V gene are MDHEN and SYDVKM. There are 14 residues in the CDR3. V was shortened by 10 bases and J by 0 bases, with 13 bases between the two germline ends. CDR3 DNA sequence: TGTGCCACCAGGGACCGCTATAGCAATCAGCCCCAGCATTTT. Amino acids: CATRDRYSNQPQHF.

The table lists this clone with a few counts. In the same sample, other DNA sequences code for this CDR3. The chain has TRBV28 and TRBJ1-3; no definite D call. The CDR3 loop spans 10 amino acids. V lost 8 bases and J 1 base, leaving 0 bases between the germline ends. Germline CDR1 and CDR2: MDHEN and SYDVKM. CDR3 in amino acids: CASSGNTIYF. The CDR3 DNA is TGTGCCAGCTCTGGAAACACCATATATTTT.

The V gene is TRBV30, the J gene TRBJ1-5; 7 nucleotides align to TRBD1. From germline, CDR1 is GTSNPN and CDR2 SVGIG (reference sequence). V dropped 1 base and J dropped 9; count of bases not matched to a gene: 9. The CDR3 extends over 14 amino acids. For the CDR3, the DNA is TGTGCCTGGAGTGAAACAGGGGCTCGGGGGCCCCAGCATTTT. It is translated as CAWSETGARGPQHF.

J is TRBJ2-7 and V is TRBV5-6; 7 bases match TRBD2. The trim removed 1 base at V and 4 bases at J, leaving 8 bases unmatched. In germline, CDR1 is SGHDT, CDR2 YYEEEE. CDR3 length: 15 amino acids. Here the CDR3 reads CASSLPWAGEYEQYF. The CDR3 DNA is TGTGCCAGCAGCTTGCCTTGGGCGGGGGAGTACGAGCAGTACTTC.

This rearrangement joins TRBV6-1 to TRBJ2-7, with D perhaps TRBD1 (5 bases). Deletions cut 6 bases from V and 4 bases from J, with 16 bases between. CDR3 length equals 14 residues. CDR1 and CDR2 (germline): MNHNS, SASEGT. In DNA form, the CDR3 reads TGTGCCAGCAGCCGAAGTCCTAAGGGGTACGAGCAGTACTTC. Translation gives CASSRSPKGYEQYF.

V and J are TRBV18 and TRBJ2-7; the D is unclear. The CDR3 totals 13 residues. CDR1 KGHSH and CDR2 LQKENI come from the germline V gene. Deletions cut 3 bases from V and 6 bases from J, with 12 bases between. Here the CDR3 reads CASSPIASSEQYF. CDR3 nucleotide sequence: TGTGCCAGCTCACCGATCGCCTCTAGCGAGCAGTACTTC.

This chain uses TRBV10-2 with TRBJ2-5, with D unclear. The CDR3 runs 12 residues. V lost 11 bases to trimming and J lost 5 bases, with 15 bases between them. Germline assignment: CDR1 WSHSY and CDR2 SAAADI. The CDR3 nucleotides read TGCGCCCCCGATGTAGCAGATGAGACCCAGTACTTC. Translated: CAPDVADETQYF.